This T cell receptor (beta chain) was retrieved from a study of T cells in Graves' hyperthyroidism and ophthalmopathy. Study conclusions and caveats: Stable hyperthyroidism and ophthalmopathy were separated using 13 V-J signatures. Blood also carried most thyroid clonotypes expanded above 0.001.

There were TCR beta CDR3 regions amplified from RNA transcripts. Using the HTBI primer set, a first-round RT-PCR was run on the TCR CDR3. TCRdb processed the multiplex PCR reads anew with MiXCR; each CDR3 protein has one entry. The sample carries about 570,000 distinct CDR3 sequences, around 46% recorded once. Points on this clonotype: Its target is not known.

The CDR3 is 15 residues long. Deletions cut 6 bases from V and 5 bases from J, with 20 bases between. CDR1 DFQATT and CDR2 SNEGSKA come from the germline V gene (reference sequence). Each diagnosis drew on symptoms, thyroxine, TRAb, thyroid ultrasound and orbital computed tomography findings. The J gene is TRBJ1-5, the V gene TRBV20-1; D unclear. This sequence was found in an adult woman with Graves' disease, either hyperthyroidism or ophthalmopathy (not recorded which). The specimen sequenced was peripheral blood or thyroid tissue (not recorded which). The CDR3 protein is CSASSYNGPDQPQHF. Here the CDR3 DNA reads TGCAGTGCCAGCAGTTACAACGGTCCAGATCAGCCCCAGCATTTT.